The 23 T cell receptor beta chains in this list originate from one sample, sequenced in a study of blood T cell repertoires in COVID-19. Here immunoSEQ multiplex PCR was the method, and the copy in TCRdb shows in-frame clones only, minus some. The profile shows around 250,000 clones, around nine tenths of them singletons. The sample taken for sequencing was PBMCs or T cells enriched from blood (not recorded which). All receptors derive from a woman in her forties who had been exposed to COVID-19.

This chain links TRBV7-2 with TRBJ2-1; 7 bases fit TRBD2. Germline V gene lookup returns CDR1 SGHTA and CDR2 FQGNSA. V lost 2 bases to trimming and J lost 2 bases; unmatched junction nucleotides: 0. This CDR3 contains 14 residues. The CDR3 region is CASSLSGTYNEQFF. The CDR3 DNA reads TGTGCCAGCAGCTTAAGCGGGACCTACAATGAGCAGTTCTTC.

V usage is TRBV5-1 and J usage is TRBJ2-2; D gene ambiguous. The V gene lost 4 bases and the J gene lost 5 bases, with 15 bases spanning the gap. This CDR3 contains 15 residues. Per germline, CDR1 SGHRS and CDR2 YFSETQ. CDR3 amino acids: CASSRPKAGTGELFF. CDR3 DNA sequence: TGCGCCAGCAGCCGTCCCAAGGCCGGGACCGGGGAGCTGTTTTTT.

The V and J genes are TRBV24-1 and TRBJ2-1; D unresolved. The CDR3 is 13 residues long. Germline CDR1 KGHDR, CDR2 SFDVKD. V dropped 5 bases and J dropped 8 bases, with 12 bases sitting between them. Here the CDR3 reads CATSGALQHEQFF. The CDR3 DNA sequence: TGTGCCACCAGTGGGGCCCTTCAACATGAGCAGTTCTTC.

This clone came up once. J is TRBJ2-7 and V is TRBV3-1 (or the pseudogene TRBV3-2); maybe TRBD2 (5 bases). From germline, CDR1 is LGHDT and CDR2 YNNKEL (reference sequence). V lost 0 bases, J lost 2 bases, and 11 bases lay in between. CDR3 length equals 15 residues. The CDR3 region has the DNA TGTGCCAGCAGCCAAGATTGGCTGCGGGCCTACGAGCAGTACGTC. As protein: CASSQDWLRAYEQYV.

V is TRBV4-1 and J is TRBJ2-4; 9 bases are a match to TRBD1. CDR1 and CDR2 (germline): MGHRA, YSYEKL. The CDR3 is made up of 18 amino acids. V was pared by 4 bases and J by 3 bases, with 13 bases of the junction left unmatched. The CDR3 sequence: CASSPTQGQGRDKNIQYF. The CDR3 DNA reads as TGCGCCAGCAGCCCCACTCAGGGACAGGGAAGAGACAAAAACATTCAGTACTTC.

About this clone: In the same sample, other DNA sequences code for this CDR3. The J gene is TRBJ1-3, the V gene TRBV4-3; 9 bases are shared with TRBD1. V gave up 0 bases and J gave up 3 bases; unmatched junction bases: 3. The CDR3 covers 16 residues. Germline CDR1 is LGHNA and CDR2 is YSLEER. This chain's CDR3 is CASSQDGTGSGNTIYF. The CDR3 DNA is TGCGCCAGCAGCCAAGACGGGACAGGGAGTGGAAACACCATATATTTT.

The chain has TRBV7-2 and TRBJ1-5; 7 nucleotides align to TRBD1. The V gene end was trimmed by 8 bases and the J gene end by 16 bases; junction bases not matched to a gene: 14. Germline loops: CDR1 SGHTA, CDR2 FQGNSA. The CDR3 covers 12 residues. The CDR3 sequence is CASSVPGGRLHF. CDR3 sequence (DNA): TGTGCCAGCTCCGTCCCAGGGGGGCGACTCCATTTT.

This clone has only a few counts. The J gene is TRBJ1-5, the V gene TRBV6-2 or TRBV6-3; no clear D gene. This CDR3 is built from 13 residues. V lost 1 base and J lost 7, with 8 bases in between. The germline V gene has CDR1 MNHEY and CDR2 SVGEGT. The chain's CDR3 is CASSYYGNQPQHF. The CDR3 bases are TGTGCCAGCAGTTACTACGGGAACCAGCCCCAGCATTTT.

This clone appeared a single time. This chain links TRBV10-3 with TRBJ2-1, with a tentative D call TRBD1 (5 bases). V gave up 2 bases and J gave up 5 bases, with 10 bases separating them. This CDR3 spans 14 amino acids. Germline V gives CDR1 ENHRY, CDR2 SYGVKD. The CDR3 reads CAISEVQGHNEQFF. CDR3 in DNA: TGTGCCATCAGTGAGGTCCAGGGCCACAATGAGCAGTTCTTC.

The V call is TRBV28, the J call TRBJ2-2, with TRBD2 matching 11 bases. The CDR3 is 17 residues long. V was clipped by 4 bases and J by 4 bases; unmatched bases: 8. Germline lookup yields CDR1 MDHEN and CDR2 SYDVKM. For the CDR3, the DNA is TGTGCCAGCAGTTACCTTAGCGGGGGGGTTAGCACCGGGGAGCTGTTTTTT. This gives the protein CASSYLSGGVSTGELFF.

This clone was detected a few times. V is TRBV4-1 and J is TRBJ2-5, with 11 bases lining up with TRBD2. Germline CDR1 and CDR2: MGHRA and YSYEKL. This CDR3 contains 15 residues. V was pared by 4 bases and J by 5 bases, with 6 bases of the junction left unmatched. The CDR3 spells CASSPLAGVGETQYF. In DNA form, the CDR3 reads TGCGCCAGCAGCCCACTAGCGGGAGTGGGGGAGACCCAGTACTTC.

This chain joins TRBV6-2 or TRBV6-3 and TRBJ1-2, with a weak D call TRBD1 (5 bases). V gave up 6 bases and J gave up 4 bases, with 12 bases separating them. Germline CDR1 reads MNHEY; CDR2 reads SVGEGT. There are 13 residues in the CDR3. CDR3 residues: CASSREAIYGYTF. In DNA, the CDR3 is TGTGCCAGCAGCAGGGAGGCCATCTATGGCTACACCTTC.

The V call is TRBV4-1, the J call TRBJ1-6; D possibly corresponds to TRBD1 (5 bases). The CDR3 spans 17 residues. The ends were cut back, 1 base at V and 1 base at J, with 11 bases in the middle. Germline CDR1 and CDR2: MGHRA and YSYEKL. For the CDR3, the DNA is TGCGCCAGCAGCCAAGGTGGAGGGGCTTCCTATAATTCACCCCTCCACTTT. As protein: CASSQGGGASYNSPLHF.

This chain connects TRBV5-8 to TRBJ1-4, with 12 positions matching TRBD1. CDR3 length equals 17 residues. Trimming cost V 3 bases and J 4 bases; bases outside gene matches: 7. Germline CDR1 SGHTS, CDR2 YDEGEE. The chain's CDR3 is CASSYPGQGARNEKLFF. The CDR3 bases are TGTGCCAGCAGCTATCCGGGACAGGGGGCGCGTAATGAAAAACTGTTTTTT.

This clone was detected only once. The chain recombines TRBV18 with TRBJ1-6; unclear D gene. The V gene's germline CDR1 is KGHSH and CDR2 LQKENI. Between the trimmed V and J ends, which lost 5 bases and 7 bases, there was a span of 9 bases. This CDR3 contains 13 residues. CDR3 residues: CASSIDSNSPLHF. The CDR3 nucleotides read TGTGCCAGCTCAATAGATTCGAATTCACCCCTCCACTTT. The full variable domain, completed using reference TRBV18 and TRBJ1-6, is NAGVMQNPRHLVRRRGQEARLRCSPMKGHSHVYWYRQLPEEGLKFMVYLQKENIIDESGMPKERFSAEFPKEGPSILRIQQVVRGDSAAYFCASSIDSNSPLHFGNGTRLTVT.

The chain is built from TRBV7-9 and TRBJ1-4, with D hard to call. V lost 5 bases to trimming and J lost 10 bases, with 20 bases between them. Germline-derived CDR1 and CDR2 are SEHNR and FQNEAQ (reference sequence). This CDR3 region has 15 residues. The CDR3 DNA is TGTGCCAGCAGCGAAGGTCCAGGTACGGGAGGAAAACTGTTTTTT. Its protein is CASSEGPGTGGKLFF.

The J gene is TRBJ2-3, the V gene TRBV24-1; 8 bases match TRBD1. CDR1 and CDR2 (germline): KGHDR, SFDVKD. The CDR3 totals 14 residues. The V segment lost 9 bases and the J segment 3 bases; nucleotides outside the gene matches: 7. The CDR3 DNA reads TGTGCCACCGCAAGACAGGGGAAGACAGATACGCAGTATTTT. Translation gives CATARQGKTDTQYF.

The V call is TRBV11-3, the J call TRBJ2-5, with D possibly TRBD2 on 5 matching bases. Germline lookup yields CDR1 SGHNT and CDR2 YENEEA. V gave up 3 bases and J gave up 4 bases, with 12 bases separating them. CDR3 length equals 14 residues. The DNA for the CDR3 is TGTGCCAGCAGCTTGGGAGTCCGGCGAGAGACCCAGTACTTC. This sequence encodes CASSLGVRRETQYF.

V usage is TRBV9 and J usage is TRBJ2-6, with TRBD1 as a possible D gene (6 bases). V gave up 3 bases and J gave up 2 bases, with 9 bases separating them. Germline CDR1 SGDLS, CDR2 YYNGEE. CDR3 size: 15 residues. The CDR3 DNA follows: TGTGCCAGCAGCGCAAGACAGGCTGGGGCCAACGTCCTGACTTTC. As protein: CASSARQAGANVLTF.

This clone appeared a single time. The chain combines TRBV14 with TRBJ1-2; 10 bases map to TRBD1. The junction had 17 bases not matched to a gene; V was cut back by 3 bases and J by 7 bases. Germline loops: CDR1 SGHDN, CDR2 FVKESK. CDR3 size: 18 residues. CDR3 sequence reads: CASSQPGTGVPAGSGYTF. The DNA of the CDR3 is TGTGCCAGCAGCCAGCCCGGGACAGGGGTCCCCGCGGGAAGTGGCTACACCTTC.

V and J are TRBV28 and TRBJ1-2; 7 bases are a match to TRBD1. The germline CDR1 and CDR2 sequences are MDHEN and SYDVKM. This CDR3 contains 13 residues. Unmatched junction bases numbered 6, after V lost 4 bases and J lost 7 bases. Here the CDR3 DNA reads TGTGCCAGCAGTTCAGACAGGGAGGTTGGCTACACCTTC. Protein product: CASSSDREVGYTF.

This chain uses TRBV27 with TRBJ1-4; D perhaps matches TRBD1 (5 bases). Germline V lookup: CDR1 MNHEY, CDR2 SMNVEV (reference sequence). Trimming cost V 6 bases and J 7 bases, with 12 bases left between them. The CDR3 extends over 13 amino acids. CDR3 in DNA: TGTGCCAGCAGCAGGGTACAGCGTGAAAAACTGTTTTTT. It codes for CASSRVQREKLFF.

The CDR3 coding sequence is TGTGCCAGCAGTCCGCAAACCCCCGACAGAAGTGGAACCGCCCTCCACTTT. Protein product: CASSPQTPDRSGTALHF. The gene calls are TRBV27 and TRBJ1-6; tentatively, D is TRBD1 (5 bases). Germline values: CDR1 MNHEY, CDR2 SMNVEV (reference sequence). The CDR3 has 17 amino acids. V lost 5 bases and J lost 14, with 28 bases in between.